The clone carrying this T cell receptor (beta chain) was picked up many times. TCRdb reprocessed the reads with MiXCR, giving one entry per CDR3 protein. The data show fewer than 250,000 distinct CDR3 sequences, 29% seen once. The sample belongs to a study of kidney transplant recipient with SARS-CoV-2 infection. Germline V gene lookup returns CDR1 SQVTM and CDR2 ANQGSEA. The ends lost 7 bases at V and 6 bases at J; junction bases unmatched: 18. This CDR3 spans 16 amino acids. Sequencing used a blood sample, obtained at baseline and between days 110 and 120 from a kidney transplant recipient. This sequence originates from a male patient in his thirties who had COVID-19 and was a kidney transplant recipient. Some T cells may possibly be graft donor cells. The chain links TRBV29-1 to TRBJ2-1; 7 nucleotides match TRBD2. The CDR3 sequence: CSAHSRVRGSGNEQFF. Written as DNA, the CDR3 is TGCAGCGCCCACTCTCGTGTACGCGGGAGTGGCAATGAGCAGTTCTTC.